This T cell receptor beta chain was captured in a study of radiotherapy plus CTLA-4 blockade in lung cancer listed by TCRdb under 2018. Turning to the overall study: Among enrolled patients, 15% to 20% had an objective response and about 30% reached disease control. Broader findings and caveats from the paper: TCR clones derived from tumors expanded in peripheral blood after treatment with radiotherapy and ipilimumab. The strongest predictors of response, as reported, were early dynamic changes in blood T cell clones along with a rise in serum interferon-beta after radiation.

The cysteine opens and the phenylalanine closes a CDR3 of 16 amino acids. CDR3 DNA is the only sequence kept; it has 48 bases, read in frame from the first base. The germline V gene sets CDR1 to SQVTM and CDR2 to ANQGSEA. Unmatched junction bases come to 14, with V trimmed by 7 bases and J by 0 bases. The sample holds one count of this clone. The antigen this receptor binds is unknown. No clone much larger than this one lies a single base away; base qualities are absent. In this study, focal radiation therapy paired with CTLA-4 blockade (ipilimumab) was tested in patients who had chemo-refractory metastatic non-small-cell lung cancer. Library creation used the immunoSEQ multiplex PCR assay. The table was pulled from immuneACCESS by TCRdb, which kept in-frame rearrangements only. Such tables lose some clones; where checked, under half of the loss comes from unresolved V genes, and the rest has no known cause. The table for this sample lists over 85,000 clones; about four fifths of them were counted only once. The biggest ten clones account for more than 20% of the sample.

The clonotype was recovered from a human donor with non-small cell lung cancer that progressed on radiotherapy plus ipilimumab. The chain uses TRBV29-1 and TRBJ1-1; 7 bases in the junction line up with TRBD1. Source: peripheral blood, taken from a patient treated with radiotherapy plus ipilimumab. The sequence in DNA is TGCAGCGCTGCAACTTTAGGGACAGTCTTGAACACTGAAGCTTTCTTT. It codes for CSAATLGTVLNTEAFF.